Each of the 26 T cell receptor beta chains below was sequenced from the same sample in a study of control samples from healthy donors and cancer patients. Sequencing used immunoSEQ multiplex PCR; TCRdb keeps in-frame clones, though not all of them. In the table there are around 30,000 clones, about 88% of which are singletons. Sequenced: PBMCs. The receptors here all came from a woman between 40 and 50 years old with lung cancer.

V is TRBV28 and J is TRBJ2-7; no definite D call. The germline CDR1 and CDR2 sequences are MDHEN and SYDVKM. This CDR3 spans 15 amino acids. V gave up 6 bases and J gave up 0 bases, with 15 bases separating them. The CDR3 region is CASRKPTRFSYEQYF. The CDR3, as DNA: TGTGCCAGCAGGAAGCCGACCCGGTTCTCCTACGAGCAGTACTTC.

The gene calls are TRBV5-6 and TRBJ2-1; 7 bases are a match to TRBD2. This CDR3 spans 14 amino acids. V shed 6 bases, J shed 5 bases, and the junction held 8 bases outside the gene matches. Germline V gene sequence: CDR1 SGHDT, CDR2 YYEEEE. The CDR3 here is CASNNWGGNNEQFF. CDR3 DNA sequence: TGTGCCAGCAACAACTGGGGAGGGAACAATGAGCAGTTCTTC.

This clone was detected only once. The chain combines TRBV5-4 with TRBJ2-7, with TRBD1 matching 8 bases. The CDR3 length is 12 residues. CDR1 and CDR2 (germline): SGHNT, YYREEE (reference sequence). Unmatched junction bases numbered 6, after V lost 3 bases and J lost 10 bases. The CDR3 loop is CASSYHGQGQYF. CDR3 coding DNA: TGTGCCAGCAGCTACCATGGACAGGGACAGTACTTC.

V and J are TRBV13 and TRBJ2-1; TRBD1 might be the D (6 bases). The V end lost 4 bases, the J end lost 0 bases, and 16 bases lay between the germline ends. This CDR3 is 17 amino acids long. CDR1 is PRHDT and CDR2 is FYEKMQ in the germline V gene (reference sequence). For the CDR3, the DNA is TGTGCCAGCAGCTCCCGAACGGACAGTAGCTCCTACAATGAGCAGTTCTTC. Residues: CASSSRTDSSSYNEQFF. The complete variable domain, with remaining parts taken from reference TRBV13 and TRBJ2-1, reads AAGVIQSPRHLIKEKRETATLKCYPIPRHDTVYWYQQGPGQDPQFLISFYEKMQSDKGSIPDRFSAQQFSDYHSELNMSSLELGDSALYFCASSSRTDSSSYNEQFFGPGTRLTVL.

This rearrangement joins TRBV7-9 to TRBJ2-2; the match to TRBD1 covers 7 bases. Unmatched junction bases numbered 5, after V lost 1 base and J lost 0 bases. This CDR3 contains 17 residues. CDR1 and CDR2 (germline): SEHNR, FQNEAQ (reference sequence). CDR3 in amino acids: CASSLVGRGTNTGELFF. In DNA form, the CDR3 reads TGTGCCAGCAGCTTAGTAGGCAGGGGGACGAACACCGGGGAGCTGTTTTTT. Looking up the rest from reference TRBV7-9 and TRBJ2-2 gives the full variable domain: DTGVSQNPRHKITKRGQNVTFRCDPISEHNRLYWYRQTLGQGPEFLTYFQNEAQLEKSRLLSDRFSAERPKGSFSTLEIQRTEQGDSAMYLCASSLVGRGTNTGELFFGEGSRLTVL.

The chain joins TRBV2 to TRBJ1-2, with D possibly matching TRBD1 (6 bases). The length of the CDR3 is 15 residues. V was clipped by 2 bases and J by 2 bases, with 12 bases between them. Germline lookup yields CDR1 SNHLY and CDR2 FYNNEI. The CDR3 DNA follows: TGTGCCAGCAGTGAATTTACAGGGCAAAACTATGGCTACACCTTC. Translation: CASSEFTGQNYGYTF.

CDR3: CASSTEDRLYNSPLHF. The CDR3, as DNA: TGTGCCAGCAGCACCGAGGACAGACTTTATAATTCACCCCTCCACTTT. The genes are TRBV9 and TRBJ1-6, with a possible D match to TRBD1 (6 bases). CDR1 and CDR2 (germline): SGDLS, YYNGEE. V was pared by 4 bases and J by 4 bases, with 15 bases between. This CDR3 spans 16 amino acids.

This sequence joins TRBV5-6 and TRBJ1-1; D call uncertain. CDR3 length: 15 amino acids. Trimming removed 3 bases from V and 0 bases from J, with 12 bases in between. Germline assignment: CDR1 SGHDT and CDR2 YYEEEE. The CDR3 DNA sequence: TGTGCCAGCAGCTCTCTAAATCGGCTGAACACTGAAGCTTTCTTT. Translation: CASSSLNRLNTEAFF.

This chain uses TRBV11-3 with TRBJ1-2; tentatively, D is TRBD1 (5 bases). Germline V CDR1 and CDR2: SGHNT, YENEEA. This CDR3 has 13 amino acids. Trimming took off 3 bases at V and 6 bases at J, with 11 bases between the two ends. The CDR3 spells CASSLPAGNGYTF. CDR3 DNA: TGTGCCAGCAGCTTGCCGGCAGGGAATGGCTACACCTTC. Full variable domain (remainder filled in from reference TRBV11-3 and TRBJ1-2): EAGVVQSPRYKIIEKKQPVAFWCNPISGHNTLYWYLQNLGQGPELLIRYENEEAVDDSQLPKDRFSAERLKGVDSTLKIQPAELGDSAVYLCASSLPAGNGYTFGSGTRLTVV.

The chain couples TRBV21-1 to TRBJ1-2. TRBV21-1 is tagged as a pseudogene. CDR3 size: 14 residues. Written as DNA, the CDR3 is TGTGCCAGCGGATCTGACACTTTCGAGGAGGGCTACACCTTC. This encodes CASGSDTFEEGYTF.

The rearrangement uses TRBV7-3 and TRBJ1-2; 7 bases are shared with TRBD1. The junction had 8 bases not matched to a gene; V was cut back by 5 bases and J by 5 bases. CDR3 length equals 14 residues. Germline V gene sequence: CDR1 SGHTA, CDR2 FQGTGA. The chain's CDR3 is CASSPSQTGYGYTF. In DNA, the CDR3 is TGTGCCAGCAGCCCCTCTCAGACAGGGTATGGCTACACCTTC.

J is TRBJ2-7 and V is TRBV18; 10 positions agree with TRBD1. Germline assignment: CDR1 KGHSH and CDR2 LQKENI. The V and J ends lost 3 bases and 6 bases, in that order; junction bases with no gene match: 14. The CDR3 length is 17 residues. As DNA, the CDR3 is TGTGCCAGCTCACCTCGGACAGGGGGAACCGGTGGGAGCGAGCAGTACTTC. Encoded protein: CASSPRTGGTGGSEQYF.

The chain recombines TRBV24-1 with TRBJ1-1, with a tentative D call TRBD1 (5 bases). This CDR3 region has 13 residues. Germline CDR1 reads KGHDR; CDR2 reads SFDVKD. Trimming left V 8 bases short and J 3 bases short, with 12 bases between. The CDR3 DNA sequence: TGTGCCACCATGCGAGGGGCGGACACTGAAGCTTTCTTT. The encoded protein is CATMRGADTEAFF.

This chain uses TRBV5-4 with TRBJ2-2, with a weak D call TRBD1 (6 bases). The CDR3 has 16 amino acids. Trimming removed 3 bases at V and 1 base at J, with 13 bases between. CDR1 is SGHNT and CDR2 is YYREEE in the germline V gene (reference sequence). The CDR3 DNA sequence: TGTGCCAGCAGCTCCCGGACAGCTCGGAACACCGGGGAGCTGTTTTTT. Its translation: CASSSRTARNTGELFF.

The genes are TRBV25-1 and TRBJ1-6; D gene unclear. The CDR3 covers 13 residues. Germline V CDR1 and CDR2: MGHDK, SYGVNS. V lost 7 bases to trimming and J lost 7 bases, with 11 bases between them. In nucleotides, the CDR3 is TGTGCCAGCATAGGCGCGCAGAATTCACCCCTCCACTTT. Its protein is CASIGAQNSPLHF.

The chain joins TRBV7-9 to TRBJ1-2; a possible D gene is TRBD1 (5 bases). Trimming removed 3 bases from V and 2 bases from J, with 10 bases in between. Germline loops: CDR1 SEHNR, CDR2 FQNEAQ (reference sequence). This CDR3 is built from 14 residues. The CDR3 nucleotides read TGTGCCAGCAGCTTCCAGGGACGAAACTATGGCTACACCTTC. Protein: CASSFQGRNYGYTF.

CDR3 loop: CASSLDGGGEKLFF. The CDR3 DNA sequence: TGTGCCAGCAGCTTAGACGGGGGGGGAGAAAAACTGTTTTTT. The chain employs TRBV7-2 and TRBJ1-4; maybe TRBD1 (5 bases). V was trimmed by 1 base and J by 8 bases, leaving 11 bases between them. Germline V CDR1 and CDR2: SGHTA, FQGNSA. The CDR3 loop spans 14 amino acids.

This clone came up once. The chain links TRBV28 to TRBJ2-7, with D perhaps TRBD1 (5 bases). Trimming pared 6 bases from V and 6 bases from J, leaving 21 bases between. The CDR3 is made up of 15 amino acids. CDR1 is MDHEN and CDR2 is SYDVKM in the germline V gene. CDR3 sequence (DNA): TGTGCCAGCAGGAAGATAGCAGGTTCAAGGGGCGAGCAGTACTTC. Translating gives CASRKIAGSRGEQYF.

The gene calls are TRBV19 and TRBJ2-3, with 9 bases that match TRBD2. Germline CDR1 LNHDA, CDR2 SQIVND (reference sequence). V was clipped by 4 bases and J by 2 bases; unmatched bases: 7. The CDR3 has 16 residues. CDR3 nucleotide sequence: TGTGCCAGTAGTACCCCCCAGCGGGGGGTCACAGATACGCAGTATTTT. Its protein is CASSTPQRGVTDTQYF. Full variable domain (remainder filled in from reference TRBV19 and TRBJ2-3): DGGITQSPKYLFRKEGQNVTLSCEQNLNHDAMYWYRQDPGQGLRLIYYSQIVNDFQKGDIAEGYSVSREKKESFPLTVTSAQKNPTAFYLCASSTPQRGVTDTQYFGPGTRLTVL.

V and J are TRBV10-2 and TRBJ2-3, with 8 bases that match TRBD2. The CDR3 has 15 residues. Trimming cost V 1 base and J 5 bases; bases outside gene matches: 5. Germline CDR1 and CDR2: WSHSY and SAAADI. In DNA, the CDR3 is TGCGCCAGCAGTGAGTGGGACGGGGGGGGAGATACGCAGTATTTT. This sequence encodes CASSEWDGGGDTQYF.

This chain uses TRBV4-3 with TRBJ1-1; 10 positions match TRBD1. The CDR3 has 14 amino acids. The germline V gene encodes CDR1 LGHNA and CDR2 YSLEER. V shed 6 bases, J shed 3 bases, and the junction held 4 bases outside the gene matches. For the CDR3, the DNA is TGCGCCAGCAGAACCGGGACAGGGGACACTGAAGCTTTCTTT. Translation gives CASRTGTGDTEAFF.

This clone is a singleton in its sample. V and J are TRBV7-3 and TRBJ2-7; D is possibly TRBD1 or TRBD2 (5 bases each). The CDR3 has 15 residues. Germline V gene lookup returns CDR1 SGHTA and CDR2 FQGTGA. Trimming shortened V by 1 base and J by 2 bases, and 12 bases separated the two germline ends. The CDR3 sequence is CASSLMGVGTYEQYF. CDR3 DNA: TGTGCCAGCAGCTTAATGGGGGTTGGAACCTACGAGCAGTACTTC.

This clone has just one count. This sequence joins TRBV6-6 and TRBJ2-7, with D perhaps given as TRBD1 or TRBD2 (5 bases each). The V gene's germline CDR1 is MNHNY and CDR2 SVGAGI (reference sequence). The CDR3 loop spans 15 amino acids. Trimming removed 2 bases from V and 0 bases from J, with 11 bases in between. The DNA of the CDR3 is TGTGCCAGCAGTTACCGGGGCCCGACCTCCTACGAGCAGTACTTC. Amino acid sequence: CASSYRGPTSYEQYF.

This sequence joins TRBV2 and TRBJ1-1; D call uncertain. There are 11 residues in the CDR3. V shed 7 bases and J shed 0 bases, with 3 bases lying between them. The germline V gene encodes CDR1 SNHLY and CDR2 FYNNEI. CDR3 sequence reads: CASKVNTEAFF. CDR3 DNA sequence: TGTGCCAGCAAGGTGAACACTGAAGCTTTCTTT.

Only one count was recorded for this clone. This chain uses TRBV5-1 with TRBJ2-5; the D is unclear. The CDR3 spans 13 residues. V shed 3 bases and J shed 3 bases, with 9 bases lying between them. Germline CDR1 reads SGHRS; CDR2 reads YFSETQ. The CDR3 bases are TGCGCCAGCAGCTCCGACCCTGAAGAGACCCAGTACTTC. As protein: CASSSDPEETQYF.

V is TRBV7-9 and J is TRBJ1-1; D is uncertain. The CDR3 is made up of 13 amino acids. The germline CDR1 and CDR2 sequences are SEHNR and FQNEAQ (reference sequence). Deletions cut 1 base from V and 1 base from J, with 4 bases between. This chain's CDR3 is CASSLVPNTEAFF. The CDR3 bases are TGTGCCAGCAGCTTAGTTCCGAACACTGAAGCTTTCTTT.